This record covers a single T cell receptor (beta chain). Measured with immunoSEQ multiplex PCR; TCRdb has only the in-frame clones, and not every one. Here the sample spans 50,000 to 60,000 clones, approximately 91% being singletons. The CDR3 spans 17 residues. J gave up 4 bases and V 0 bases, and 9 bases lay outside the gene matches. Germline V CDR1 and CDR2: SGHDN, FVKESK. This specimen belongs to a study of T cell changes during pregnancy in multiple sclerosis. This sample comprised CD4+ T cells from peripheral blood mononuclear cells, obtained in the third trimester of pregnancy. The TCR originated in a female donor with multiple sclerosis, enrolled in a pregnancy study. The genes are TRBV14 and TRBJ2-1, with 7 nucleotides matching TRBD2. In DNA, the CDR3 is TGTGCCAGCAGCCAAGAAGTAGGGGCTAGCGGTTACAATGAGCAGTTCTTC. Encoded protein: CASSQEVGASGYNEQFF.